Listed here are 18 T cell receptor beta chains from one sample, sequenced in a study of post-analysis software for immune sequencing data. Study observations and caveats: Four or five TRBV segments occurring more often in patients than controls included TRBV5-6, TRBV5-1 and TRBV20-1.

Incorporated into the TCR beta cDNA libraries were unique molecular identifiers, which served to reduce PCR and sequencing biases. TCRdb called the PCR reads again in MiXCR, with one record for every CDR3 protein. The data show about 770,000 distinct CDR3 sequences, more than 45% seen once. The antigens of these receptors remain unknown. The sample consisted of blood. These receptors were collected from a girl aged 10 to 17 with multiple sclerosis.

The V call is TRBV29-1, the J call TRBJ2-4; D uncertain. V was trimmed by 3 bases and J by 3 bases, leaving 9 bases between them. Germline CDR1 and CDR2: SQVTM and ANQGSEA. This CDR3 is built from 13 residues. The CDR3 bases are TGCAGCGTTGAGAGTATGGACAAAAACATTCAGTACTTC. Translating it yields CSVESMDKNIQYF.

The chain recombines TRBV10-3 with TRBJ1-1; perhaps TRBD1 as D (5 bases). Trimming left V 6 bases short and J 5 bases short, with 16 bases between. Per germline, CDR1 ENHRY and CDR2 SYGVKD. The CDR3 contains 14 residues. CDR3 region: CAISGGASATEAFF. CDR3 DNA: TGTGCCATCAGCGGAGGGGCGAGTGCGACTGAAGCTTTCTTT.

This rearrangement joins TRBV3-1 to TRBJ2-1, with D possibly TRBD1 on 5 matching bases. Trimming cost V 0 bases and J 7 bases, with 19 bases left between them. Germline CDR1 is LGHDT and CDR2 is YNNKEL (reference sequence). CDR3 length equals 17 residues. The CDR3 nucleotides are TGTGCCAGCAGCCAAGATCAAGGCAGCCGGGCAGGGAATGAGCAGTTCTTC. Its translation: CASSQDQGSRAGNEQFF.

This chain uses TRBV12-3 or TRBV12-4 with TRBJ2-7; 14 positions agree with TRBD2. This CDR3 has 18 amino acids. V trimming: 3 bases; J trimming: 4 bases; junction bases outside the gene matches: 11. CDR3 region: CASSFATGTSGSIYEQYF. The CDR3 DNA sequence: TGTGCCAGCAGTTTCGCAACCGGGACTAGCGGGAGTATTTACGAGCAGTACTTC.

This clonotype was detected many times. The CDR3 DNA reads as TGTGCCAGCAGCGATAGCGGTAGCTCCTACGAGCAGTACTTC. Its protein is CASSDSGSSYEQYF. The chain recombines TRBV2 with TRBJ2-7, with D possibly TRBD2 on 6 matching bases. CDR1 SNHLY and CDR2 FYNNEI come from the germline V gene. The CDR3 consists of 14 residues. The ends were cut back, 6 bases at V and 0 bases at J, with 12 bases in the middle.

This clonotype has more than one count but fewer than ten. This chain connects TRBV10-3 to TRBJ2-6, with D hard to call. Trimming removed 6 bases at V and 4 bases at J, with 16 bases between. The CDR3 covers 16 residues. Per germline, CDR1 ENHRY and CDR2 SYGVKD. CDR3: CAIRDTDISGANVLTF. The CDR3 DNA reads TGTGCCATCAGGGATACTGACATCTCGGGGGCCAACGTCCTGACTTTC.

This chain uses TRBV12-3 or TRBV12-4 with TRBJ2-1; TRBD1 agrees at 7 bases. V gave up 6 bases and J gave up 15 bases; unmatched junction bases: 11. The CDR3 covers 12 residues. The CDR3 loop is CASRGIQGKSFF. In DNA form, the CDR3 reads TGTGCCAGCAGGGGGATACAGGGGAAGTCGTTCTTC.

A remark on this clonotype: Relative to the germline gene, one junction end is altered; a read error may explain this. The chain has TRBV12-3 or TRBV12-4 and TRBJ2-3, with 10 bases matching TRBD2. The CDR3 length is 16 residues. CDR3 residues: CASTPRTSGSTGTQYF. The DNA of the CDR3 is TGTGCCAGCACCCCTCGGACTAGCGGTAGCACAGGTACGCAGTATTTT.

The chain carries TRBV2 and TRBJ1-2, with 8 bases identical to TRBD1. Germline V gene data show CDR1 as SNHLY and CDR2 as FYNNEI. This CDR3 has 14 residues. Germline trimming cut 2 bases from V and 3 bases from J; bases unmatched to any gene: 2. The DNA of the CDR3 is TGTGCCAGCAGTGAATTGGGACAGGACTATGGCTACACCTTC. Its protein product is CASSELGQDYGYTF.

The chain recombines TRBV6-1 with TRBJ2-6; 11 bases map to TRBD1. The J segment lost 0 bases and the V segment lost 6 bases, leaving 7 bases of the junction unmatched. Germline CDR1 reads MNHNS; CDR2 reads SASEGT. The CDR3 runs 18 residues. The CDR3 spells CASRWGGTGGSGANVLTF. In DNA, the CDR3 is TGTGCCAGCAGATGGGGAGGGACAGGGGGCTCTGGGGCCAACGTCCTGACTTTC.

This clonotype was found once. The genes are TRBV13 and TRBJ2-1; tentatively, D is TRBD2 (5 bases). Trimming took off 5 bases at V and 10 bases at J, with 15 bases between the two ends. The V gene's germline CDR1 is PRHDT and CDR2 FYEKMQ (reference sequence). The length of the CDR3 is 13 residues. The CDR3 loop reads CASSLSIRGEQFF. CDR3 nucleotides: TGTGCCAGCAGCCTATCGATTCGAGGGGAGCAGTTCTTC.

This clonotype was observed a few times. The rearrangement joins TRBV5-5 to TRBJ2-7; perhaps TRBD1 as D (6 bases). V lost 5 bases and J lost 8, with 23 bases in between. Germline V gene data show CDR1 as SGHKS and CDR2 as YYEKEE (reference sequence). The CDR3 covers 15 residues. This CDR3 is CASSYDNREVVQQYF. The CDR3 DNA is TGTGCCAGCAGTTACGACAACAGGGAAGTCGTCCAGCAGTACTTC. Supplemented by reference TRBV5-5 and TRBJ2-7, the full variable domain reads DAGVTQSPTHLIKTRGQQVTLRCSPISGHKSVSWYQQVLGQGPQFIFQYYEKEERGRGNFPDRFSARQFPNYSSELNVNALLLGDSALYLCASSYDNREVVQQYFGPGTRLTVT.

The chain joins TRBV7-9 to TRBJ1-4; possibly TRBD1 for D (5 bases). This CDR3 contains 15 residues. Trimming pared 5 bases from V and 4 bases from J, leaving 14 bases between. The germline gives CDR1 SEHNR, CDR2 FQNEAQ (reference sequence). CDR3 amino acids: CASSPFGGDNEKLFF. The CDR3 DNA is TGTGCCAGCAGCCCCTTTGGAGGGGATAATGAAAAACTGTTTTTT. Full variable domain (outside the CDR3, taken from reference TRBV7-9 and TRBJ1-4): DTGVSQNPRHKITKRGQNVTFRCDPISEHNRLYWYRQTLGQGPEFLTYFQNEAQLEKSRLLSDRFSAERPKGSFSTLEIQRTEQGDSAMYLCASSPFGGDNEKLFFGSGTQLSVL.

The J gene is TRBJ2-5, the V gene TRBV6-6; the match to TRBD2 covers 14 bases. With 6 bases clipped from V and 5 bases from J, the junction kept 11 bases outside the gene matches. The CDR3 totals 17 residues. Germline V lookup: CDR1 MNHNY, CDR2 SVGAGI (reference sequence). The CDR3 sequence is CASRVGLAGGGQETQYF. CDR3 coding DNA: TGTGCCAGCAGGGTTGGACTAGCGGGAGGCGGACAGGAGACCCAGTACTTC.

The chain links TRBV5-1 to TRBJ2-3; D remains ambiguous. Germline lookup yields CDR1 SGHRS and CDR2 YFSETQ. The CDR3 consists of 14 residues. Between the trimmed V and J ends, which lost 6 bases and 0 bases, there was a span of 11 bases. CDR3: CASKWSLSTDTQYF. The CDR3 coding sequence is TGCGCCAGCAAGTGGAGCTTAAGCACAGATACGCAGTATTTT.

This clonotype was counted between two and nine times. The J gene is TRBJ2-1, the V gene TRBV9, with 7 bases fitting TRBD1. This CDR3 spans 12 amino acids. Germline V gene data show CDR1 as SGDLS and CDR2 as YYNGEE. With 4 bases clipped from V and 14 bases from J, the junction kept 9 bases outside the gene matches. The CDR3 region has the DNA TGTGCCAGCAGCCCGAGACAGGGCTTGGAGTTCTTC. This translates into CASSPRQGLEFF. Full variable domain (outside the CDR3, taken from reference TRBV9 and TRBJ2-1): DSGVTQTPKHLITATGQRVTLRCSPRSGDLSVYWYQQSLDQGLQFLIQYYNGEERAKGNILERFSAQQFPDLHSELNLSSLELGDSALYFCASSPRQGLEFFGPGTRLTVL.

The chain combines TRBV12-3 or TRBV12-4 with TRBJ2-1, with D perhaps TRBD1 (6 bases). CDR3 length: 14 residues. Trimming stripped 3 bases from V and 6 bases from J, with 12 bases between. CDR3 sequence (DNA): TGTGCCAGCAGTTTTCATCAGGGGACCAATGAGCAGTTCTTC. Protein sequence: CASSFHQGTNEQFF.

The rearrangement links TRBV6-5 to TRBJ2-7, with a possible D match to TRBD2 (6 bases). The CDR3 loop spans 13 amino acids. Trimming left V 2 bases short and J 5 bases short, with 10 bases between. Germline loops: CDR1 MNHEY, CDR2 SVGAGI. The CDR3 spells CASSYVGGDEQYF. CDR3 nucleotide sequence: TGTGCCAGCAGTTACGTCGGCGGGGACGAGCAGTACTTC.